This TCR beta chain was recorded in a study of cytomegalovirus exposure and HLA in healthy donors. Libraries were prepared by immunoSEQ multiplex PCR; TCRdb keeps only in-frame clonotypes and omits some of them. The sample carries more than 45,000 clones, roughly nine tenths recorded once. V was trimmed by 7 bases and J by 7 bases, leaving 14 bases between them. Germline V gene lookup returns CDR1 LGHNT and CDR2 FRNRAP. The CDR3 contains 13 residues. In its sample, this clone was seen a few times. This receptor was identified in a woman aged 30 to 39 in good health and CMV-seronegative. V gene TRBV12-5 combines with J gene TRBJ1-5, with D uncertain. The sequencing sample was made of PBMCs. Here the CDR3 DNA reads TGTGCTAGTGCCACCCTTCGTGGCCAGCCCCAGCATTTT. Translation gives CASATLRGQPQHF.